A selection of T cell receptor beta chains follows, all from one sample in a study of T cells in Graves' hyperthyroidism and ophthalmopathy. Each CDR3 protein gets one entry after TCRdb re-called the multiplex PCR reads with MiXCR. The sample has some 360,000 distinct CDR3 sequences, about a sixth seen once. Sequenced input: blood. The receptor set was obtained from a woman aged 40 to 50 with Graves' ophthalmopathy. Both conserved end residues are part of each CDR3. A D gene is named only where the DNA matches it firmly. A clone size is listed for some rows: how often the clone was seen (once, few, many), or a class if it is expanded.

TRBJ1-2	NA	many	TRBV10-3	TGTGCCATCAGTGCAGTGAGGGTAGAGTATGGCGGCTACACCTTC	CAISAVRVEYGGYTF
TRBJ2-7	TRBD2	many	TRBV20-1	TGCAGTGCTAACCAGGGAGCGGGGCTCTACGAGCAGTACTTC	CSANQGAGLYEQYF
TRBJ1-2	NA	many	TRBV7-8	TGTGCCAGCAGTAGACTGCTCTACTATGGCTACACCTTC	CASSRLLYYGYTF
TRBJ2-6	NA	many	TRBV11-2	TGTGCCAGCAGCCCCCCCCTCGTCTCTGGGGCCAACGTCCTGACTTTC	CASSPPLVSGANVLTF
TRBJ1-5	NA	many	TRBV28	TGTGCCAGCAGTGAAGAATCAGGTCAGCCCCAGCATTTT	CASSEESGQPQHF
TRBJ1-1	NA	many	TRBV4-2	TGTGCCAGCAGCCCCGGGACAAGGGGTCCAAACACTGAAGCTTTCTTT	CASSPGTRGPNTEAFF
TRBJ1-1	NA	NA	TRBV12-3/TRBV12-4	TGTGCCAGCAGTCTCGGGGTAGGAATCCAAGCTTTCTTT	CASSLGVGIQAFF
TRBJ1-1	TRBD1	many	TRBV29-1	TGCAGCGTGATCACAGGGGAGCGATACATGAACACTGAAGCTTTCTTT	CSVITGERYMNTEAFF
TRBJ2-7	NA	many	TRBV10-3	TGTGCCATCAGTGAGCAGCAGGGAACCTACGAGCAGTACTTC	CAISEQQGTYEQYF
TRBJ1-5	NA	many	TRBV27	TGTGCCAGCAGTAAGCATCGGGACCGAACGAATCAGCCCCAGCATTTT	CASSKHRDRTNQPQHF
TRBJ1-1	NA	many	TRBV6-1	TGTGCCAGCAGTAAAATTGTGAACACTGAAGCTTTCTTT	CASSKIVNTEAFF
TRBJ1-1	NA	many	TRBV4-2	TGTGCCAGCAGCCCTTCTCCGCTTACAGGGTCCGGAGTCACTGAAGCTTTCTTT	CASSPSPLTGSGVTEAFF
TRBJ2-7	NA	many	TRBV28	TGTGCCAGCGGGAGACGGGGGCACGAGCAGTACTTC	CASGRRGHEQYF
TRBJ1-1	NA	many	TRBV9	TGTGCCAGCAGCGTAGGGGCTGGTACTGAAGCTTTCTTT	CASSVGAGTEAFF
TRBJ2-5	TRBD2	NA	TRBV2	TGTGCCAGCAGTGAATATACTAGCGGGAGTGAGACCCAGTACTTC	CASSEYTSGSETQYF
TRBJ1-2	NA	NA	TRBV28	TGTGCCAGCAGTTTGTCCGGTCACTATGGCTACACCTTC	CASSLSGHYGYTF
TRBJ2-5	NA	NA	TRBV12-3/TRBV12-4	TGTGCCAGCTGCCGGGGTATACGAGAGACCCAGTACTTC	CASCRGIRETQYF
TRBJ2-7	TRBD2	many	TRBV27	TGTGCCAGCAGTTTATCGGGGGGGTTGATCGAGCAGTACTTC	CASSLSGGLIEQYF
TRBJ1-2	NA	NA	TRBV24-1	TGTGCCACCAGATTCACCGACCGAGACGGCTACATCTTC	CATRFTDRDGYIF
TRBJ1-1	NA	many	TRBV5-1	TGCGCCAGCAGTCACAGGCCCGAAGGCCCCATGAACACTGAAGCTTTCTTT	CASSHRPEGPMNTEAFF
TRBJ2-2	NA	many	TRBV6-5	TGTGCCAGCAGTTATGGACCTACGAACACCGGGGAGCTGTTTTTT	CASSYGPTNTGELFF
TRBJ2-7	NA	many	TRBV10-2	TGCGCCAGCAGTGAAGGAGCGAATTACAATTACGAGCAGTACTTC	CASSEGANYNYEQYF
TRBJ2-7	TRBD1	many	TRBV5-1	TGCGCCAGCAGCTCCACCCGGGACAGGGGGTCCTACGAGCAGTACTTC	CASSSTRDRGSYEQYF
TRBJ1-1	NA	NA	TRBV6-5	TGTGCCAGCAGTTACTCGTCAACAGGGAATGCGTACACTGAAGCTTTCTTT	CASSYSSTGNAYTEAFF
TRBJ2-5	NA	many	TRBV28	TGTGCCAGCAGTTTAATACCCAATCCCGGAGGGGAGACCCAGTACTTC	CASSLIPNPGGETQYF
TRBJ2-5	NA	many	TRBV27	TGTGCCAGCAGTTCCCAGGGGCCCGTGTACCAAGAGACCCAGTACTTC	CASSSQGPVYQETQYF
TRBJ1-5	NA	many	TRBV20-1	TGCAGTGCTAGAGATCGAGAAAGGCCCGGTCAGCCCCAGCATTTT	CSARDRERPGQPQHF